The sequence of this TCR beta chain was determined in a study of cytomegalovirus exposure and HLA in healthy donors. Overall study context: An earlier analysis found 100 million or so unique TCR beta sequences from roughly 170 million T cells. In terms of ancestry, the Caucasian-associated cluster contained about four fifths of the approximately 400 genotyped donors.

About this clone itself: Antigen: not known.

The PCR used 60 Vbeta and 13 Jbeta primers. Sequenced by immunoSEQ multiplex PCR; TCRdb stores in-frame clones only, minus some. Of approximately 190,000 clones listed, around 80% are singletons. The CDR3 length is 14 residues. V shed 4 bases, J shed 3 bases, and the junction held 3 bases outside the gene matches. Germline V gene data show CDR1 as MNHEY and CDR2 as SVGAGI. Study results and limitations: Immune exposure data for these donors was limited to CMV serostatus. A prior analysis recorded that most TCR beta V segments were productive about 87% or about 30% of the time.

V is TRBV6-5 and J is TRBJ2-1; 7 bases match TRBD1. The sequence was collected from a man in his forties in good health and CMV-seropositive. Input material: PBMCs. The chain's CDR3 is CASSSGQDYNEQFF. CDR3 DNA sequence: TGTGCCAGCAGTTCAGGACAGGACTACAATGAGCAGTTCTTC.